This T cell receptor (beta chain) stems from a study of beta chain features in type 1 diabetes. Reverse transcribing all isolated RNA meant expressed TCRB transcripts were sequenced. Clones were sequenced by immunoSEQ multiplex PCR, and TCRdb holds only the in-frame ones, with some missing. The sample contains roughly 160,000 clones, approximately 7.8% of which appear only once. Germline V gene lookup returns CDR1 SEHNR and CDR2 FQNEAQ (reference sequence). The CDR3 spans 15 residues. V shed 2 bases and J 7 bases; nucleotides not matched to a gene: 7. Study findings and constraints: Among patients with Type 1 diabetes, TCRB CDR3s were moderately but significantly shorter in every one of the four CD4+ subsets. Shorter templates might be favored by PCR, equally in patients and controls.

This clone showed up just a few times. Its antigen is not known. J is TRBJ2-1 and V is TRBV7-9, with 8 bases that match TRBD2. The sequencing input was central memory CD4+ T cells from blood. The source of this sequence is a woman between 35 and 50 years old with type 1 diabetes. CDR3 sequence: CASSLLGTSGNEQFF. As DNA, the CDR3 is TGTGCCAGCAGCTTATTAGGTACTAGCGGTAATGAGCAGTTCTTC.